The next 21 T cell receptor beta chains were all read from a single sample in a study of tumor and adjacent non-tumor tissue in lung cancer. RNA was extracted from bulk tissue without any cell sorting. TCRbeta libraries were built with three rounds of nested PCR, modified from ARM-PCR. TCRdb passed the multiplex PCR reads through MiXCR, listing each CDR3 protein once. The table includes just over 200,000 distinct CDR3 sequences, about 76% detected once. Material for sequencing was lung tumor tissue. The receptors shown here come from a man aged 55 to 70 with non-small cell lung cancer.

This clonotype was recorded many times. This chain links TRBV20-1 with TRBJ2-7; no clear D gene. V lost 6 bases and J 4 bases, leaving 10 bases between the germline ends. The CDR3 loop spans 11 amino acids. Per germline, CDR1 DFQATT and CDR2 SNEGSKA (reference sequence). As DNA, the CDR3 is TGCAGTGCCTTAGCAGATTACGAGCAGTACTTC. It is translated as CSALADYEQYF.

A note on this clonotype: At one end, the junction sequence differs from germline, possibly due to a read error. The V and J genes are TRBV20-1 and TRBJ2-7, with D possibly TRBD1 on 6 matching bases. The CDR3 runs 13 residues. Germline V CDR1 and CDR2: DFQATT, SNEGSKA (reference sequence). The CDR3 DNA reads TGCGGCGAGAATGGACAGCTCTCCTACGAGCAGCATTTC. Translation: CGENGQLSYEQHF.

With respect to this clonotype: A much larger clone lies a single base off, so this may be a read error. The final CDR3 position lacks the conserved phenylalanine or tryptophan, pointing to a likely read error. V gene TRBV6-2 or TRBV6-3 combines with J gene TRBJ2-3, with D unclear. In germline, CDR1 is MNHEY, CDR2 SVGEGT. Trimming removed 5 bases from V and 3 bases from J, with 12 bases in between. CDR3 length: 14 residues. The CDR3 sequence: CASSSTRLTDTQYL. The CDR3, as DNA: TGTGCCAGCAGTAGCACCCGGTTGACAGATACGCAGTATTTG.

This rearrangement joins TRBV10-1 to TRBJ2-5; D gene uncertain. The CDR3 has 14 residues. V was pared by 2 bases and J by 2 bases, with 9 bases between. The V gene's germline CDR1 is WNHNN and CDR2 SYGVQD (reference sequence). The CDR3 coding sequence is TGCGCCAGCAGTGAGAGGGCTAGTCAAGAGACCCAGTACTTC. This sequence encodes CASSERASQETQYF.

Points on this clonotype: At one end the junction does not follow the germline gene, possibly because of a read error. This chain uses TRBV29-1 with TRBJ1-4, with D uncertain. Germline CDR1 is SQVTM and CDR2 is ANQGSEA. The CDR3 contains 11 residues. CDR3 loop: CSVLTNEKLLF. CDR3 nucleotide sequence: TGCAGCGTTCTAACTAATGAAAAACTGCTTTTT.

This clonotype has a single count. An end of the junction does not agree with germline; a read error may underlie this. The V and J genes are TRBV5-4 and TRBJ2-2, with 9 bases fitting TRBD1. CDR3 size: 16 residues. CDR1 and CDR2 (germline): SGHNT, YYREEE (reference sequence). The CDR3 protein is CASSLAQGANSGELFF. The CDR3 DNA sequence: TGTGCAAGCAGCTTGGCACAGGGGGCGAACAGCGGGGAGCTGTTTTTT. The entire variable domain, with the rest obtained from reference TRBV5-4 and TRBJ2-2, is as follows: ETGVTQSPTHLIKTRGQQVTLRCSSQSGHNTVSWYQQALGQGPQFIFQYYREEENGRGNFPPRFSGLQFPNYSSELNVNALELDDSALYLCASSLAQGANSGELFFGEGSRLTVL.

With regard to this clonotype: One end of the junction varies from germline; a read error may be responsible. The rearrangement joins TRBV24-1 to TRBJ1-1; no firm D call. The CDR3 loop spans 14 amino acids. CDR1 is KGHDR and CDR2 is SFDVKD in the germline V gene. In nucleotides, the CDR3 is TGTACCACCAGTGATTACCAGGTGAACACTGAAGCTTTCTTT. It is translated as CTTSDYQVNTEAFF.

The rearrangement links TRBV11-2 to TRBJ2-2, with D hard to call. The CDR3 has 15 residues. The ends were cut back, 5 bases at V and 5 bases at J, with 15 bases in the middle. Germline lookup yields CDR1 SGHAT and CDR2 FQNNGV. The CDR3 loop reads CASSLWVDLTGELFF. The DNA for the CDR3 is TGTGCCAGCAGCCTATGGGTGGATCTAACCGGGGAGCTGTTTTTT. Full variable domain (outside the CDR3, taken from reference TRBV11-2 and TRBJ2-2): EAGVAQSPRYKIIEKRQSVAFWCNPISGHATLYWYQQILGQGPKLLIQFQNNGVVDDSQLPKDRFSAERLKGVDSTLKIQPAKLEDSAVYLCASSLWVDLTGELFFGEGSRLTVL.

A remark on this clonotype: Being one base from a much bigger clone, this may be a read error. The chain recombines TRBV4-2 with TRBJ2-5; tentative D call: TRBD1 (5 bases). This CDR3 is built from 14 residues. Germline V gene sequence: CDR1 LGHNA, CDR2 YNFKEQ. The CDR3 DNA is TGTGCCAGCAGCCAAGATGGGGCAGAAGAGACCCACTACTTC. This encodes CASSQDGAEETHYF.

J is TRBJ2-1 and V is TRBV20-1, with D unresolved. V lost 2 bases, J lost 7 bases, and 6 bases lay in between. Germline CDR1 reads DFQATT; CDR2 reads SNEGSKA (reference sequence). The CDR3 loop spans 11 amino acids. The CDR3 DNA sequence: TGCAGTGCTAGAATTCGGAATGAGCAGTTCTTC. Residues: CSARIRNEQFF.

A word on this clonotype: The junction does not match germline at one end; this may be a read error. J is TRBJ2-1 and V is TRBV11-3; a weak D match, TRBD1 (5 bases). Looked up from germline, CDR1 is SGHNT and CDR2 is YENEEA. This CDR3 has 13 amino acids. The CDR3 DNA is TGTGCCAGCAGCCGGACACTCGACAATGAGCAGTTATTC. Translation gives CASSRTLDNEQLF.

Comments on this clonotype: Relative to the germline gene, one junction end is altered; a read error may explain this. V usage is TRBV20-1 and J usage is TRBJ2-7; possibly TRBD2 for D (5 bases). The CDR3 has 11 amino acids. From germline, CDR1 is DFQATT and CDR2 SNEGSKA (reference sequence). The CDR3 spells CNARVEGEQYF. The CDR3 DNA sequence: TGCAATGCTAGAGTTGAGGGCGAGCAGTACTTC.

This clonotype showed up just a few times. This sequence joins TRBV5-6 and TRBJ2-7, with TRBD1 matching over 8 bases. The CDR3 sequence is 13 residues long. Trimming at V came to 4 bases and at J to 2 bases, leaving 2 bases not matched to a gene. Per germline, CDR1 SGHDT and CDR2 YYEEEE. As DNA, the CDR3 is TGTGCCAGCAGCCCGGACAGGGCCTACGAGCAGTACTTC. This encodes CASSPDRAYEQYF.

On this clonotype: An end of the junction differs from the germline gene, which may be a read error. The V gene is TRBV6-1, the J gene TRBJ1-2; 9 nucleotides align to TRBD1. The CDR3 loop spans 16 amino acids. The germline V gene has CDR1 MNHNS and CDR2 SASEGT. For the CDR3, the DNA is TGTGCCGGCAGTGAAGCTTGGGGGACAGGGAACTATGGCTACACCTTC. It yields the protein CAGSEAWGTGNYGYTF.

This clonotype was seen only a few times. The gene calls are TRBV6-5 and TRBJ1-1, with 7 bases identical to TRBD1. The CDR3 consists of 15 residues. Germline V gene data show CDR1 as MNHEY and CDR2 as SVGAGI. V shed 4 bases and J 8 bases; nucleotides not matched to a gene: 13. As DNA, the CDR3 is TGTGCCAGCAGTTCCCTTCAGGGGGTGGATCTGGAAGCTTTCTTT. It yields the protein CASSSLQGVDLEAFF.

A remark on this clonotype: A junction boundary mismatches the germline segment, possibly from a read error. The CDR3: CASSLDTAPYVQYF. The CDR3 DNA follows: TGTGCCAGCAGCTTAGATACAGCTCCCTACGTGCAGTATTTC. The chain recombines TRBV11-2 with TRBJ2-7; no clear D gene. This CDR3 comprises 14 residues. Germline CDR1 is SGHAT and CDR2 is FQNNGV.

In this sample, this clonotype turned up many times. The genes are TRBV6-5 and TRBJ2-1, with 11 nucleotides matching TRBD1. Germline V lookup: CDR1 MNHEY, CDR2 SVGAGI. Unmatched junction bases numbered 3, after V lost 5 bases and J lost 6 bases. This CDR3 is built from 14 residues. DNA for the CDR3: TGTGCCAGCAGTGGAGGGACAGGGGGCAATGAGCAGTTCTTC. This gives the protein CASSGGTGGNEQFF.

Concerning this clonotype itself: Given the absence of the conserved phenylalanine or tryptophan at the CDR3 end, a read error is likely. The rearrangement links TRBV20-1 to TRBJ1-1; 11 positions agree with TRBD1. V shed 7 bases and J 6 bases; nucleotides not matched to a gene: 7. In germline, CDR1 is DFQATT, CDR2 SNEGSKA (reference sequence). CDR3 length equals 13 residues. CDR3 nucleotides: TGCAGTGACGGGACAGGGGGTAACGCTGAAGCTTTCTTA. Its translation: CSDGTGGNAEAFL.

Worth noting for this clonotype: This could be a read error, since a much larger clone is one nucleotide away. The rearrangement joins TRBV6-1 to TRBJ2-3, with TRBD2 identical over 11 bases. The CDR3 loop spans 16 amino acids. Per the germline V gene, CDR1 is MNHNS and CDR2 is SASEGT. The CDR3 DNA reads as TGTGCCAACAGTGAAGGGGGACTAGCGGGCACAGATACGCAGTATTTT. Translation: CANSEGGLAGTDTQYF.

As regards this clonotype: This CDR3 is missing its conserved last phenylalanine or tryptophan, likely due to a read error. The rearrangement uses TRBV2 and TRBJ2-3; tentatively, D is TRBD2 (6 bases). Germline CDR1 SNHLY, CDR2 FYNNEI. The CDR3 runs 15 residues. The CDR3 DNA follows: TGTGCCTGCAGTGATCTAGCGACGCTGAGAGATACGCAGTATCTT. It translates to CACSDLATLRDTQYL.

The V call is TRBV11-2, the J call TRBJ1-2, with D tentatively TRBD1 (6 bases). Germline values: CDR1 SGHAT, CDR2 FQNNGV. The CDR3 length is 13 residues. V lost 2 bases and J lost 6, with 10 bases in between. The CDR3 nucleotides are TGTGCCAGCAGCTTAAACAGGGATAATGGCTACACCTTC. This sequence encodes CASSLNRDNGYTF.